The source of this TCR beta chain is a study of beta chain features in type 1 diabetes. CDR1 is SGDLS, CDR2 YYNGEE, per germline. Trimming removed 4 bases from V and 7 bases from J; junction bases left unmatched: 4. The CDR3 sequence is 14 residues long. Central memory, naive, regulatory and stem cell-like memory CD4+ cells were sorted by CD45RO/CCR7/CD25/CD127/CD95/CD27. As every portion of the isolated RNA was reverse transcribed, the sequencing read expressed TCRB transcripts. Profiling relied on immunoSEQ multiplex PCR, and the TCRdb table lists in-frame clones only, not all of them. The repertoire includes over 600,000 clones, 12% of them detected once, and around 0.12% sits in the top ten. With regard to this clone: The antigen remains unidentified.

The study, taken as a whole, reports: Cells with high TCR expression could be over-represented by cDNA sequencing. There was a moderate but significant shortening of TCRB CDR3s in all four CD4+ subsets of Type 1 diabetes patients.

This rearrangement joins TRBV9 to TRBJ1-6, with 8 positions matching TRBD1. The receptor comes from a man aged 25-45 years with type 1 diabetes. Specimen: naive CD4+ T cells from blood. The chain's CDR3 is CASSPRQGNSPLHF. CDR3 sequence (DNA): TGTGCCAGCAGCCCCCGACAGGGGAATTCACCCCTCCACTTT.